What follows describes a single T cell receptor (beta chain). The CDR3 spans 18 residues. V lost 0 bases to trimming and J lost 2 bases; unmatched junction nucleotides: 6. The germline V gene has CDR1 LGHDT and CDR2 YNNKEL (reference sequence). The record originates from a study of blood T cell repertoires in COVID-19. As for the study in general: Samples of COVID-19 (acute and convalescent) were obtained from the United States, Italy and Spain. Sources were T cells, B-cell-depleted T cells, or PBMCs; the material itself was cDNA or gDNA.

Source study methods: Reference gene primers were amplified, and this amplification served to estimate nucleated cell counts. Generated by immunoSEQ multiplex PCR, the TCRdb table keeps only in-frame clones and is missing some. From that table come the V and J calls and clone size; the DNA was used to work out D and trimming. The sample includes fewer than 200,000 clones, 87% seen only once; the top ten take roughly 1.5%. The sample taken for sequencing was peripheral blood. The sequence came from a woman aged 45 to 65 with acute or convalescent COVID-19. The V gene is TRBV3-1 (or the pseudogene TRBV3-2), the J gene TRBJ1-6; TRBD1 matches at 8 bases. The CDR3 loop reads CASSQDGSGGPYNSPLHF. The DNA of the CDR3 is TGTGCCAGCAGCCAAGATGGGTCAGGGGGCCCCTATAATTCACCCCTCCACTTT.